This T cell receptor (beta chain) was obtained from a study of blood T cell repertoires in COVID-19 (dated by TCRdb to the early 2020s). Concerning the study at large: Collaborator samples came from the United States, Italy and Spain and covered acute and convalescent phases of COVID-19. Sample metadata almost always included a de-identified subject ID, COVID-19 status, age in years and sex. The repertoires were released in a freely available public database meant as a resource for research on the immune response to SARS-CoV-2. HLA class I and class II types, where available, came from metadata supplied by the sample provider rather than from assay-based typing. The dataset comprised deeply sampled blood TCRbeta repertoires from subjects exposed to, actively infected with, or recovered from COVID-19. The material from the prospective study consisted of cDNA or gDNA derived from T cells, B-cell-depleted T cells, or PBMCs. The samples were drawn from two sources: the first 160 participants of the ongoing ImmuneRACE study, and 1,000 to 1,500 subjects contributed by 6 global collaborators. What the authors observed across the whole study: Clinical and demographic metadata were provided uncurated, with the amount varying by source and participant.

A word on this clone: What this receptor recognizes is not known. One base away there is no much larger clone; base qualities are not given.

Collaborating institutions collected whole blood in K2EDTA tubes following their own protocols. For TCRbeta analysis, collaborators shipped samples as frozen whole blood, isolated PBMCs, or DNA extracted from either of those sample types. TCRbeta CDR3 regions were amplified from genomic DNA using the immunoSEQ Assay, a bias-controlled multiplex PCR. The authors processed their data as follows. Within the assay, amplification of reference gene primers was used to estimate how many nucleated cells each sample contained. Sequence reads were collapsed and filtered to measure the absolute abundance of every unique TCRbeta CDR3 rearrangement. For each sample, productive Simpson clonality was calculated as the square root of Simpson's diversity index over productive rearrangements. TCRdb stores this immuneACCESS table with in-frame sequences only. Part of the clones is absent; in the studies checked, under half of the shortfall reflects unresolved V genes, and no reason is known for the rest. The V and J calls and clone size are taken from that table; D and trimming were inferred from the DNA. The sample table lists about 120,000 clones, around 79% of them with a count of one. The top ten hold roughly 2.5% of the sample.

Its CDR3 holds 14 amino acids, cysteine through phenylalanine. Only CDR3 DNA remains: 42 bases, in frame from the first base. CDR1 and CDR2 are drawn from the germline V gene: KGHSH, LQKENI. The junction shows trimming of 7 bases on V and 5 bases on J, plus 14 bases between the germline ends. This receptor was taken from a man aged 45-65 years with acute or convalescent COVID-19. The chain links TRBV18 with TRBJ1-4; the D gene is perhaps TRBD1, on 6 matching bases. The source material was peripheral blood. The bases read TGTGCCAGCTTCATGGACAGCCAAAATGAAAAACTGTTTTTT. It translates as CASFMDSQNEKLFF.